The clone carrying this TCR beta chain has a handful of counts. The CDR3 sequence is 13 residues long. Germline CDR1 is MDHEN and CDR2 is SYDVKM. V dropped 3 bases and J dropped 5 bases, with 10 bases sitting between them. This sample was taken from a study of T cell changes during pregnancy in multiple sclerosis. Here immunoSEQ multiplex PCR was the method, and the copy in TCRdb shows in-frame clones only, minus some. The data contain around 80,000 clones, nearly 95% of them seen just once; the ten biggest clones take up 0.8% to 1%. This TCR came from a female donor in good health, enrolled as a control in a pregnancy study. The sample in question was peripheral blood, obtained in the second trimester of pregnancy. The chain combines TRBV28 with TRBJ1-2; D remains ambiguous. The CDR3 bases are TGTGCCAGCAGTTTCAACCAGAAATATGGCTACACCTTC. Translating it yields CASSFNQKYGYTF.